This T cell receptor (beta chain) was sequenced in a study of blood T cell repertoires in COVID-19. Study-wide context: Samples taken during acute and convalescent COVID-19 were collected in the United States, Italy and Spain. PBMCs, B-cell-depleted T cells, or T cells provided the cDNA or gDNA that made up the material.

Original handling: For nucleated cells, counts were estimated from reference gene primer amplification. Libraries were prepared by immunoSEQ multiplex PCR; TCRdb keeps only in-frame clonotypes and omits some of them. From that table come the V and J calls and clone size; the DNA was used to work out D and trimming. The table has some 200,000 clones, roughly four fifths seen once. The Seattle patients, enrolled during active infection, were followed longitudinally. CDR1 and CDR2 from the germline V gene are LGHDT and YNNKEL (reference sequence). Trimming left V 6 bases short and J 3 bases short, with 9 bases between. This CDR3 region has 13 residues.

The sequenced sample was peripheral blood. This chain joins TRBV3-1 (or the pseudogene TRBV3-2) and TRBJ1-3; unclear D gene. The receptor's source is a woman older than 75 with COVID-19, enrolled during active disease. Written as DNA, the CDR3 is TGTGCCAGCAGTGCCGGGATTGGAAACACCATATATTTT. Amino acids: CASSAGIGNTIYF.